Given below is one TCR beta chain in context. What it binds is not known. This sample is drawn from a study of shared clonotypes between healthy human individuals. Findings and caveats of the study: The diversity represented, both genetic and in exposure history, was limited by few donors.

This CDR3 spans 14 amino acids. Germline V gene lookup returns CDR1 SNHLY and CDR2 FYNNEI. V shed 5 bases and J shed 3 bases, with 13 bases lying between them. TCRdb's table, derived via immunoSEQ multiplex PCR, lists solely in-frame clones and lacks some. Of about 470,000 clones in the sample, about 76% were seen once. The study used around 96 million PBMCs per unsorted sample for genomic DNA. The receptor was derived from a woman aged 40 to 50 in good health. Some clones in this sample may be carry-over from other donors' samples. Material for sequencing was PBMCs. J is TRBJ1-1 and V is TRBV2, with a weak D call TRBD1 (5 bases). For the CDR3, the DNA is TGTGCCAGCAGTCTGAGGGACCAGGACACTGAAGCTTTCTTT. Protein product: CASSLRDQDTEAFF.